Here is one T cell receptor (beta chain) with its context. Profiling relied on immunoSEQ multiplex PCR, and the TCRdb table lists in-frame clones only, not all of them. Here the sample spans tens of thousands of clones, more than 65% being singletons. Seattle patient enrollment occurred during active infection, with longitudinal follow-up thereafter. This sample is drawn from a study of blood T cell repertoires in COVID-19. Study as a whole: PBMCs, B-cell-depleted T cells, or T cells provided the cDNA or gDNA that made up the material.

The germline V and J ends were trimmed by 3 bases and 10 bases, with 15 bases remaining between them. The germline V gene has CDR1 MDHEN and CDR2 SYDVKM. This CDR3 contains 13 residues. The receptor was derived from a man aged 65 to 79 with COVID-19, enrolled during active disease. The chain is built from TRBV28 and TRBJ1-1; possible D gene TRBD1, 5 bases. Material for sequencing was peripheral blood. CDR3 nucleotide sequence: TGTGCCAGCAGTTTTGTGAGGGGACTCGGAGCTTTCTTT. As protein: CASSFVRGLGAFF.